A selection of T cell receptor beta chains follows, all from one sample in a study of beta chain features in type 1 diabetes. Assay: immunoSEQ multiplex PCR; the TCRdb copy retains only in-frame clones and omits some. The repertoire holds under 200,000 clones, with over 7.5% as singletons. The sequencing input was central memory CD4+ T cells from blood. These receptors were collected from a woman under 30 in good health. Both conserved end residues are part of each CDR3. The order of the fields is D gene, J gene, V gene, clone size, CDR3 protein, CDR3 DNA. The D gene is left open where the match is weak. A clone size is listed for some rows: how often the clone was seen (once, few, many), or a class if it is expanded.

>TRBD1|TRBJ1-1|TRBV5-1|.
CASSLGQENTEAFF
TGCGCCAGCAGCCTGGGACAGGAGAACACTGAAGCTTTCTTT
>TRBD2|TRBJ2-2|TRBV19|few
CASSIPPLAGFTGELFF
TGTGCCAGTAGTATACCCCCCCTAGCGGGGTTCACCGGGGAGCTGTTTTTT
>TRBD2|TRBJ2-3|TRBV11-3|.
CASSLGGTRDTQYF
TGTGCCAGCAGCTTAGGGGGGACTAGAGATACGCAGTATTTT
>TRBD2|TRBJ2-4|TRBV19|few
CASSNPTSGRGENIQYF
TGTGCCAGTAGTAACCCTACTAGCGGGAGAGGAGAAAACATTCAGTACTTC
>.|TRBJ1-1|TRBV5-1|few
CASSPAEKRDTEAFF
TGCGCCAGCAGCCCCGCTGAAAAGAGGGACACTGAAGCTTTCTTT
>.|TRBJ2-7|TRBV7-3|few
CASSLASRDEQYF
TGTGCCAGCAGCTTAGCGAGTAGAGACGAGCAGTACTTC
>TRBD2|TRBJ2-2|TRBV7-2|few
CASSLASGSGRASTGELFF
TGTGCCAGCAGCTTAGCATCTGGTAGCGGGAGGGCTAGCACCGGGGAGCTGTTTTTT
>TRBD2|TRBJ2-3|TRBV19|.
CASSIDGRGDTQYF
TGTGCCAGTAGTATAGACGGGAGGGGTGATACGCAGTATTTT
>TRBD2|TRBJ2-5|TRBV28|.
CASSLLTSGRVETQYF
TGTGCCAGCAGTTTGCTGACGAGCGGGAGGGTGGAGACCCAGTACTTC
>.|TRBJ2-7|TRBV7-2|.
CASSPQQGDYEQYF
TGTGCCAGCAGCCCCCAACAGGGAGACTACGAGCAGTACTTC
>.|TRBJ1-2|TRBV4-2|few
CASSQADSSNYGYTF
TGTGCCAGCAGCCAAGCGGACAGTAGTAACTATGGCTACACCTTC
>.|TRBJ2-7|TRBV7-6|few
CASTPGGPGASYEQYF
TGTGCCAGCACCCCTGGAGGGCCAGGTGCCTCCTACGAGCAGTACTTC
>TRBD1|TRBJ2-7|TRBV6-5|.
CASSYNRQGYEQYF
TGTGCCAGCAGTTACAACCGACAGGGTTACGAGCAGTACTTC
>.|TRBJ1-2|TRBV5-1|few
CASSLGQTPRSGYTF
TGCGCCAGCAGCTTGGGACAGACTCCGAGAAGTGGCTACACCTTC
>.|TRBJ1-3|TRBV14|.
CASSQDSSGNTIYF
TGTGCCAGCAGCCAAGATAGCAGTGGAAACACCATATATTTT
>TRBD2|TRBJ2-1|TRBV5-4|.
CASRSGGASNEQFF
TGTGCCAGCAGGAGCGGGGGGGCGTCGAATGAGCAGTTCTTC
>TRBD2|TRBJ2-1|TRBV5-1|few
CASSLGASGANEQFF
TGCGCCAGCAGCTTGGGGGCTAGCGGAGCCAATGAGCAGTTCTTC
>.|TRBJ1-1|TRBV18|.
CASSPPSFTEAFF
TGTGCCAGCTCACCACCGAGCTTCACTGAAGCTTTCTTT
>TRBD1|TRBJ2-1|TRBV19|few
CASSRDRVGEQFF
TGTGCCAGTAGCCGGGACAGGGTCGGGGAGCAGTTCTTC
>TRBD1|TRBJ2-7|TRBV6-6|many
CASSPGRDSSYEQYF
TGTGCCAGCAGCCCGGGTAGGGACAGCTCCTACGAGCAGTACTTC
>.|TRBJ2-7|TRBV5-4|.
CASSMNSKGSYEQYF
TGTGCCAGCAGCATGAACTCGAAGGGGTCCTACGAGCAGTACTTC
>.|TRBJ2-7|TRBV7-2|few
CASSLGAGAAYEQYF
TGTGCCAGCAGCTTAGGGGCGGGGGCCGCCTACGAGCAGTACTTC
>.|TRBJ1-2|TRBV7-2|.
CASSPPPHGGHGYTF
TGTGCCAGCAGCCCCCCCCCACACGGGGGACATGGCTACACCTTC
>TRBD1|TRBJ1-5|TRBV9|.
CASSVGTGDRQPQHF
TGTGCCAGCAGCGTAGGGACAGGGGATCGTCAGCCCCAGCATTTT
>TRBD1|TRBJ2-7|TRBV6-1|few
CATRLTGGQSYEQYF
TGTGCCACCAGGTTGACAGGGGGACAATCCTACGAGCAGTACTTC
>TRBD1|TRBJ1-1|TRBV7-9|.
CASSQRQGAVGEAFF
TGTGCCAGCAGCCAGCGACAGGGGGCTGTTGGTGAAGCTTTCTTT
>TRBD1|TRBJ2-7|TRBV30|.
CAWSGQVHYEQYF
TGTGCCTGGAGCGGACAGGTCCACTACGAGCAGTACTTC
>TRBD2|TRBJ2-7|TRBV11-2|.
CASSHSGNSYEQYF
TGTGCCAGCAGCCACAGCGGGAATTCCTACGAGCAGTACTTC
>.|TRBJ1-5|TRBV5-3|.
CARSFSPRGAGNQPQHF
TGTGCCAGAAGCTTTTCCCCGCGGGGGGCTGGCAATCAGCCCCAGCATTTT
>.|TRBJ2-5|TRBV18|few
CASSPNTGMGTQYF
TGTGCCAGCTCACCAAATACGGGGATGGGGACCCAGTACTTC
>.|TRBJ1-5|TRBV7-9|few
CASSLKGDQPQHF
TGTGCCAGCAGCTTGAAGGGGGATCAGCCCCAGCATTTT
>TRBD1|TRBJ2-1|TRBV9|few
CASSKRTGPEQFF
TGTGCCAGCAGTAAACGGACAGGGCCGGAGCAGTTCTTC